These 4 T cell receptor beta chains came from one sample sequenced in a study of T cell responses to AZD1222 COVID-19 vaccine. Profiled with immunoSEQ multiplex PCR; TCRdb holds only in-frame clones, not every one. The sample contains over 95,000 clones, about 91% of which appear only once. The sequencing used peripheral blood, collected 28 days after the second AZD1222 dose. The origin of the receptors is an adult who received the AZD1222 COVID-19 vaccine.

The rearrangement joins TRBV7-6 to TRBJ1-2, with 9 bases fitting TRBD1. V lost 5 bases to trimming and J lost 6 bases; unmatched junction nucleotides: 4. CDR3 size: 13 residues. The germline CDR1 and CDR2 sequences are SGHVS and FNYEAQ. The CDR3 DNA follows: TGTGCCAGCAGCCGGACAGGGGAGGATGGCTACACCTTC. Translated: CASSRTGEDGYTF.

As to this clone: One end of the junction varies from germline; a read error may be responsible. The chain joins TRBV4-3 to TRBJ2-3; D is undetermined. There are 13 residues in the CDR3. Germline V gives CDR1 LGHNA, CDR2 YSLEER. The CDR3 nucleotides read TGCGCCAGCAGCCAAGGGATCCAAGATAGGCAGTATTTT. This translates into CASSQGIQDRQYF.

This rearrangement joins TRBV19 to TRBJ2-5, with 8 bases identical to TRBD2. V lost 2 bases, J lost 2 bases, and 4 bases stayed unmatched. Germline V gene sequence: CDR1 LNHDA, CDR2 SQIVND (reference sequence). This CDR3 comprises 15 residues. The CDR3 region has the DNA TGTGCCAGTAGTATACTGCGGGGGGAGCAAGAGACCCAGTACTTC. It yields the protein CASSILRGEQETQYF.

The V gene is TRBV7-2, the J gene TRBJ1-4; TRBD1 matches 8 bases. The germline CDR1 and CDR2 sequences are SGHTA and FQGNSA. This CDR3 has 14 residues. Trimming removed 5 bases from V and 7 bases from J; junction bases left unmatched: 6. The CDR3 here is CASSPFDRGEKLFF. CDR3 DNA sequence: TGTGCCAGCAGCCCATTCGACAGGGGTGAAAAACTGTTTTTT.